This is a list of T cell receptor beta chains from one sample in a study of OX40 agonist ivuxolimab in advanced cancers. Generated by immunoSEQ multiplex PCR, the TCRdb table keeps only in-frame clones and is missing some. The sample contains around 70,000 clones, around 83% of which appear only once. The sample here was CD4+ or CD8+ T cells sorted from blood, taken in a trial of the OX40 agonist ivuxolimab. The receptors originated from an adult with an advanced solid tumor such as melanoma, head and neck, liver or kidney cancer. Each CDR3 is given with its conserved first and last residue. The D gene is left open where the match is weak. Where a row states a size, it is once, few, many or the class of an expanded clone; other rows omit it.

DNA: TGTGCCAGTAGTCCGCAAGGAGGGACAGGGAACACCGGGGAGCTGTTTTTT
CDR3: CASSPQGGTGNTGELFF
length: 17
size: NA
D: TRBD1
J: TRBJ2-2
V: TRBV19

DNA: TGTGCCAGCAGCTTGGCCCGGGCTAGCGGGACAGAGACCCAGTACTTC
CDR3: CASSLARASGTETQYF
length: 16
size: NA
D: TRBD2
J: TRBJ2-5
V: TRBV5-4

DNA: TGTGCCAGCAGTTACCTAGAGCCCCGAGGGGATTCACCCCTCCACTTT
CDR3: CASSYLEPRGDSPLHF
length: 16
size: few
D: NA
J: TRBJ1-6
V: TRBV6-6

DNA: TGTGCCTGGGGGACAGGGGTCTACGAGCAGTACTTC
CDR3: CAWGTGVYEQYF
length: 12
size: NA
D: TRBD1
J: TRBJ2-7
V: TRBV30

DNA: TGTGCCATCGGCAGGGGGACTAGCGGGAGGTCCCCAGAGATGAACACCGGGGAGCTGTTTTTT
CDR3: CAIGRGTSGRSPEMNTGELFF
length: 21
size: NA
D: TRBD2
J: TRBJ2-2
V: TRBV10-3

DNA: TGTGCCAGCAGTTTGGGTACGGCTAGCTCCTACAATGAGCAGTTCTTC
CDR3: CASSLGTASSYNEQFF
length: 16
size: NA
D: NA
J: TRBJ2-1
V: TRBV5-4

DNA: TGTGCCAGCAGTGGGGGGCGAGAGGGGGTCCAGCCCCAGCATTTT
CDR3: CASSGGREGVQPQHF
length: 15
size: NA
D: NA
J: TRBJ1-5
V: TRBV6-5

DNA: TGTGCCAGCAGGCTGTATAGGGGAAACACCGGGGAGCTGTTTTTT
CDR3: CASRLYRGNTGELFF
length: 15
size: NA
D: NA
J: TRBJ2-2
V: TRBV2

DNA: TGTGCCAGCAGCTTAGGTACCCGCGGGAATCAGCCCCAGCATTTT
CDR3: CASSLGTRGNQPQHF
length: 15
size: NA
D: NA
J: TRBJ1-5
V: TRBV7-8

DNA: TGTGCCAGCAGCCCGACGGTCTCTGGAAACACCATATATTTT
CDR3: CASSPTVSGNTIYF
length: 14
size: NA
D: NA
J: TRBJ1-3
V: TRBV7-7

DNA: TGTGCCAGCAGCATGGGGACAGGGGGCAATTCACCCCTCCACTTT
CDR3: CASSMGTGGNSPLHF
length: 15
size: NA
D: TRBD1
J: TRBJ1-6
V: TRBV7-2

DNA: TGTGCCAGCAGCTTCCAGGTCAGCACCTACGAGCAGTACTTC
CDR3: CASSFQVSTYEQYF
length: 14
size: NA
D: NA
J: TRBJ2-7
V: TRBV5-6

DNA: TGTGCCTGGAGAATCAGGGGGACAGGGAACACCGGGGAGCTGTTTTTT
CDR3: CAWRIRGTGNTGELFF
length: 16
size: NA
D: TRBD1
J: TRBJ2-2
V: TRBV30

DNA: TGTGCCAGCAGCCCCCGGCCCGGAAACACCATATATTTT
CDR3: CASSPRPGNTIYF
length: 13
size: NA
D: NA
J: TRBJ1-3
V: TRBV7-2

DNA: TGTGCCAGCAGCTCCCGGACAGGGAAAGGAGCGGAGACCCAGTACTTC
CDR3: CASSSRTGKGAETQYF
length: 16
size: NA
D: TRBD1
J: TRBJ2-5
V: TRBV5-8

DNA: TGTGCCTGGAAAAAGGGAGGGAGCAATCAGCCCCAGCATTTT
CDR3: CAWKKGGSNQPQHF
length: 14
size: NA
D: NA
J: TRBJ1-5
V: TRBV30

DNA: TGCAGCGTCGGCATGGGGGGCGCTGGGGCCAACGTCCTGACTTTC
CDR3: CSVGMGGAGANVLTF
length: 15
size: NA
D: NA
J: TRBJ2-6
V: TRBV29-1

DNA: TGTGCCAGCAGCTTGACTCTTGGGGGTTACGAGCAGTACTTC
CDR3: CASSLTLGGYEQYF
length: 14
size: NA
D: NA
J: TRBJ2-7
V: TRBV11-1

DNA: TGTGCCAGCAGCTTAACCGCGGCCGGGCAGGGGAACTATGGCTACACCTTC
CDR3: CASSLTAAGQGNYGYTF
length: 17
size: NA
D: NA
J: TRBJ1-2
V: TRBV7-3

DNA: TGTGCCAGCAGCACCAGTTTGGGCAATGAGCAGTTCTTC
CDR3: CASSTSLGNEQFF
length: 13
size: NA
D: NA
J: TRBJ2-1
V: TRBV6-5

DNA: TGTGCCAGCAGTCAACGACAGGGGAGCTCCTACGAGCAGTACTTC
CDR3: CASSQRQGSSYEQYF
length: 15
size: NA
D: TRBD1
J: TRBJ2-7
V: TRBV6-5

DNA: TGCACAGCCCAGGACAGGTCCGAGAGGCCCCAGCATTTT
CDR3: CTAQDRSERPQHF
length: 13
size: NA
D: NA
J: TRBJ1-5
V: TRBV1

DNA: TGTGCCAGCAGTCCCGACAGGGGGGAATACAATGAGCAGTTCTTC
CDR3: CASSPDRGEYNEQFF
length: 15
size: NA
D: TRBD1
J: TRBJ2-1
V: TRBV11-2

DNA: TGTGCCAGCAGCTCTCGACCCTGGACAAGCCAAAGGGAAAAACTGTTTTTT
CDR3: CASSSRPWTSQREKLFF
length: 17
size: NA
D: NA
J: TRBJ1-4
V: TRBV21-1